The rows below give T cell receptor beta chains drawn from one sample of a study of CD8+CD57+ T cells in acquired aplastic anemia. TCRdb independently ran MiXCR on the reads; one entry per CDR3 protein. This repertoire shows under 200,000 distinct CDR3 sequences, approximately 44% found once; its top ten account for about 2.9%. The sample comprised sorted CD4+, CD8+, or CD8+CD57+ T cells (not recorded which) from PBMCs. These receptors were obtained from a human donor with aplastic anemia. The CDR3 runs from the conserved cysteine through the conserved F or W. A D gene is named only where the DNA matches it firmly. Some rows have no size entry. The others give once, few or many, or a class for an expanded clone.

v_gene	abundance	d_gene	j_gene	CDR3aa	CDR3nt
TRBV10-1	-	TRBD2	TRBJ2-1	CAKRTSGGSNEQFF	TGCGCCAAGCGGACTAGCGGGGGAAGTAATGAGCAGTTCTTC
TRBV11-3	many	-	TRBJ2-3	CASSLQTEVADTQYF	TGTGCCAGCAGCTTACAGACCGAGGTCGCGGATACGCAGTATTTT
TRBV15	-	TRBD1	TRBJ1-2	CATSRDRDGYTF	TGTGCCACCAGCAGGGACAGGGATGGCTACACCTTC
TRBV20-1	-	TRBD1	TRBJ1-2	CSAGGADLYGYTF	TGCAGCGCAGGGGGGGCCGATCTCTATGGCTACACCTTC
TRBV25-1	many	-	TRBJ2-5	CASSSGSIETQYF	TGTGCCAGCAGTTCGGGGAGTATAGAGACCCAGTACTTC
TRBV6-1	many	TRBD1	TRBJ1-2	CASSSPATGLGYGYTF	TGTGCCAGCAGTTCTCCAGCGACAGGGTTGGGTTATGGCTACACCTTC
TRBV27	few	-	TRBJ1-6	CASSYLRINSPLHF	TGTGCCAGCAGTTACCTCAGGATTAATTCACCCCTCCACTTT
TRBV20-1	many	-	TRBJ2-1	CSAPGTYKNEQFF	TGCAGTGCACCCGGGACTTACAAGAATGAGCAGTTCTTC
TRBV6-5	many	-	TRBJ2-1	CASLLSPLHNEQFF	TGTGCCAGCCTCTTGTCCCCCCTTCACAATGAGCAGTTCTTC
TRBV19	few	-	TRBJ2-1	CASSIGVGGGSVF	-
TRBV19	-	-	TRBJ2-6	CASSGGLRQSSSGANVLTF	TGTGCCAGTAGTGGGGGTTTAAGACAGTCTTCCTCTGGGGCCAACGTCCTGACTTTC
TRBV20-1	-	TRBD1	TRBJ1-6	CSAFRTGENSPLHF	TGCAGTGCTTTCCGGACAGGAGAAAATTCACCCCTCCACTTC
TRBV6-1	many	-	TRBJ1-2	CASSRAVGGYTF	TGTGCCAGCAGTCGGGCGGTGGGCGGCTACACCTTC
TRBV10-1	-	-	TRBJ2-1	CASSESILGGRRFF	TGCGCCAGCAGTGAGTCGATTTTGGGAGGCCGGAGGTTCTTC
TRBV10-1	-	TRBD1	TRBJ1-5	CASSDPTGDSNQPQHF	TGCGCCAGCAGTGACCCGACAGGGGATAGCAATCAGCCCCAGCATTTT
TRBV3-1	few	TRBD1	TRBJ1-1	CASSQGRGAQAFF	TGTGCCAGCAGCCAAGGCAGGGGGGCCCAAGCTTTCTTT
TRBV10-3	many	-	TRBJ1-1	CAISPAGGKAFF	TGTGCCATCAGTCCCGCGGGGGGAAAAGCTTTCTTT
TRBV7-2	-	-	TRBJ2-2	CASNPRRAGELFF	TGTGCCAGCAACCCGCGGCGGGCCGGGGAGCTGTTTTTT
TRBV4-2	-	TRBD2	TRBJ2-3	CASSPRTSGSGADTQYF	TGTGCCAGCAGCCCGAGGACTAGCGGGAGCGGCGCAGATACGCAGTATTTT
TRBV3-1	many	TRBD1	TRBJ2-5	CASSQGQGLETQYF	TGTGCCAGCAGCCAAGGACAGGGCTTAGAGACCCAGTACTTC
TRBV9	once	-	TRBJ2-3	CASSVVDSTDTQYF	TGTGCCAGCAGCGTAGTGGATAGCACAGATACGCAGTATTTT
TRBV29-1	many	-	TRBJ1-2	CSVEELAGFYGYTF	TGCAGCGTTGAAGAGCTTGCCGGGTTCTATGGCTACACCTTC
TRBV6-1	many	-	TRBJ2-3	CASRAWSARTDTQYF	TGTGCCAGCAGGGCCTGGAGTGCACGCACAGATACGCAGTATTTT
TRBV29-1	-	-	TRBJ1-3	CSVLEPGSTIYF	TGCAGCGTTTTAGAGCCGGGGAGCACCATATATTTT
TRBV25-1	-	TRBD1	TRBJ1-2	CASTDREGGYTF	TGTGCCAGCACCGACAGGGAGGGTGGCTACACCTTC
TRBV7-2	many	TRBD1	TRBJ2-5	CASSQPRTGGGETQYF	TGTGCCAGCAGCCAACCCCGGACAGGGGGAGGAGAGACCCAGTACTTC
TRBV15	-	-	TRBJ2-1	CATSRDTGPYNEQFF	TGTGCCACCAGCAGGGATACAGGGCCCTACAATGAGCAGTTCTTC
TRBV7-6	few	-	TRBJ2-6	CASGEHPQYVLTF	TGTGCCAGCGGCGAACACCCCCAATACGTCCTGACTTTC